This TCR delta chain derives from a study of γδ T cells in repeated Plasmodium falciparum infection. Across the whole study: Donors had four controlled P. falciparum NF54 infections over roughly 600 days. Study-level findings and limits: Waves of new clonotype selection appeared after repeated controlled infections in Vdelta2-negative, largely Vdelta1+, gammadelta T cells. Vgamma9/Vdelta2+ T cells showed a stable polyclonal repertoire with shared TCRgamma sequences. Vdelta2-negative gammadelta repertoires appeared less diverse and less shared in Malian than Australian children.

In its sample, this clone was seen many times. Its antigen is still unknown. This sequence is one base from a far larger clone and is likely a read error. Other DNA sequences in the sample encode the same CDR3. Bulk repertoires came from Vgamma9/Vdelta2+ or Vdelta2-negative gammadelta T cells flow-sorted from PBMC. TCRdb re-called the multiplex PCR reads using CATT. The sample has about 57,000 delta-chain clones, over 1.5% seen once; the top ten hold 15%. Germline assignment: CDR1 TSWWSYY and CDR2 QGS. The CDR3 totals 16 residues. This receptor was obtained from a pool of human donors (malaria-infected and uninfected, not separated). J is TRDJ1 and V is TRDV1; D possibly corresponds to TRDD3 (5 bases). Sequencing used gamma-delta T cells from blood. The CDR3 is CALGETTRWLNDKLIF. The CDR3 nucleotides read TGTGCTCTCGGGGAAACGACGCGCTGGTTAAACGATAAACTCATCTTT.